This passage covers 7 T cell receptor beta chains from one sample sequenced in a study of regulatory and conventional T cells in breast cancer (dated by TCRdb to between 2014 and 2016). Receptor libraries were prepared by PCR. Instrument on record: Illumina MiSeq. TCRdb cleaned the public reads at Q25 with fastp, built clones with MiXCR and kept in-frame beta chains. Each record represents a unique CDR3 protein, reported with the most common genes and DNA among its rows. The sample has 15,000 to 20,000 distinct CDR3 sequences on record, around a third of them singletons. Together, the top ten hold less than 2% of the sample. Sequencing was done on a sample of conventional T cells from blood. The receptors originated from a female donor in good health.

This clonotype was seen more than once but under ten times. The V call is TRBV5-1, the J call TRBJ2-1; TRBD2 matches at 7 bases. V shed 0 bases and J 5 bases; nucleotides not matched to a gene: 5. Germline loops: CDR1 SGHRS, CDR2 YFSETQ. The CDR3 runs to 15 residues. The CDR3 nucleotides are TGCGCCAGCAGCTTGGGGGCCAGCGGGGACAATGAGCAGTTCTTC. It specifies CASSLGASGDNEQFF.

This clonotype came up a few times. This sequence joins TRBV29-1 and TRBJ2-7, with TRBD2 matching over 11 bases. Per germline, CDR1 SQVTM and CDR2 ANQGSEA. Trimming took 5 bases from V and 5 from J; bases not matched to a gene: 2. This CDR3 is 12 amino acids long. The CDR3 sequence: CSVLAGGNEQYF. The CDR3 coding sequence is TGCAGCGTTTTAGCGGGAGGGAACGAGCAGTACTTC.

This clonotype was seen more than once but under ten times. The J gene is TRBJ2-5, the V gene TRBV7-9, with TRBD2 matching over 9 bases. This CDR3 contains 14 residues. Germline V gene sequence: CDR1 SEHNR, CDR2 FQNEAQ (reference sequence). V lost 5 bases and J lost 5; bases outside the gene matches: 6. CDR3 sequence (DNA): TGTGCCAGCAGCACAAGCGGGGGGCCGGAGACCCAGTACTTC. This gives the protein CASSTSGGPETQYF.

In this sample, this clonotype turned up a few times. This chain connects TRBV5-1 to TRBJ2-7; no clear D. V was cut by 3 bases and J by 5 bases, with 12 bases left in between. The CDR3 runs to 13 residues. The V gene's germline CDR1 is SGHRS and CDR2 YFSETQ. CDR3 nucleotides: TGCGCCAGCAGCTCCCCGTCTCGGAACGAGCAGTACTTC. It translates to CASSSPSRNEQYF.

This clonotype was observed a few times. The chain combines TRBV5-4 with TRBJ2-1; no reliable D call. With 0 bases removed from V and 0 bases from J, the gap between germline ends came to 7 bases. This CDR3 is built from 15 residues. CDR1 SGHNT and CDR2 YYREEE come from the germline V gene (reference sequence). CDR3 sequence reads: CASSLGGISYNEQFF. The CDR3 coding sequence is TGTGCCAGCAGCTTGGGGGGTATCTCCTACAATGAGCAGTTCTTC.

The chain recombines TRBV12-3 or TRBV12-4 with TRBJ1-3; no clear D. V was trimmed by 1 base and J by 0 bases, leaving 7 bases between them. The CDR3 length is 15 residues. The CDR3 nucleotides read TGTGCCAGCAGTTTAGGGCCAGGCTCTGGAAACACCATATATTTT. Its translation: CASSLGPGSGNTIYF.

By share of the sample, this clonotype is medium-sized. The V call is TRBV7-9, the J call TRBJ1-5; D uncertain. Trimming shortened V by 1 base and J by 6 bases, and 4 bases separated the two germline ends. The CDR3 has 12 amino acids. Germline V CDR1 and CDR2: SEHNR, FQNEAQ (reference sequence). The CDR3 nucleotides read TGTGCCAGCAGCTTAGGAACTCAGCCCCAGCATTTT. Translation: CASSLGTQPQHF.